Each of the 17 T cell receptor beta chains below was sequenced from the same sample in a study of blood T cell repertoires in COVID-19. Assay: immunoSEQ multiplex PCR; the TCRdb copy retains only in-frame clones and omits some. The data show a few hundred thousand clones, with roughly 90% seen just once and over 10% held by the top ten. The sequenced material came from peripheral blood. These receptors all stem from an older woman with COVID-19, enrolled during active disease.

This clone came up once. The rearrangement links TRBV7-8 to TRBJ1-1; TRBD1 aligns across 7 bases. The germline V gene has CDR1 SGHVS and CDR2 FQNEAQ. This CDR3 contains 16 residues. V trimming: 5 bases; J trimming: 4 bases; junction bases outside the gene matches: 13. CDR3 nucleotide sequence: TGTGCCAGCAGCCTTAGACAGGGAAAGGGGGGCACTGAAGCTTTCTTT. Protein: CASSLRQGKGGTEAFF.

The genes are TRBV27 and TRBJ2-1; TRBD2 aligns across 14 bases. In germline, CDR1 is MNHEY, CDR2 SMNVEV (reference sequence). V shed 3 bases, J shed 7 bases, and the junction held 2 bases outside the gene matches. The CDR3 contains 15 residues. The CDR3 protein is CASSLWTSGRNEQFF. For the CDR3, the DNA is TGTGCCAGCAGTTTGTGGACTAGCGGGAGGAATGAGCAGTTCTTC.

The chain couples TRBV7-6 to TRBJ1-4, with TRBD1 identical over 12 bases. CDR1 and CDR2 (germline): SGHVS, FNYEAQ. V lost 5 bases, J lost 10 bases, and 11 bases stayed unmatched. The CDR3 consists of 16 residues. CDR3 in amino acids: CASSRDSGTGGVKLFF. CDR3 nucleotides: TGTGCCAGCAGCCGGGATTCCGGGACAGGGGGCGTAAAACTGTTTTTT.

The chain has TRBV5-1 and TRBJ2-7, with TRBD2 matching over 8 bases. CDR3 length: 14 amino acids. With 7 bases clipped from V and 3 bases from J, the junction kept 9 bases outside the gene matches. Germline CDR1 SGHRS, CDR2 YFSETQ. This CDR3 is CASRSGGLGYEQYF. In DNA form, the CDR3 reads TGCGCCAGCCGGAGCGGGGGACTAGGCTACGAGCAGTACTTC. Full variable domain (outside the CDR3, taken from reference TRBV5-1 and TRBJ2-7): KAGVTQTPRYLIKTRGQQVTLSCSPISGHRSVSWYQQTPGQGLQFLFEYFSETQRNKGNFPGRFSGRQFSNSRSEMNVSTLELGDSALYLCASRSGGLGYEQYFGPGTRLTVT.

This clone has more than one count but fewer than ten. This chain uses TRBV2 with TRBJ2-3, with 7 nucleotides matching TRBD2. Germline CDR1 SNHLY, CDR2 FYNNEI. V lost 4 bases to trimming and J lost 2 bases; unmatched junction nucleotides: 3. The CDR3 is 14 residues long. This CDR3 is CASSGGDYTDTQYF. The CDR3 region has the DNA TGTGCCAGCAGTGGCGGGGACTACACAGATACGCAGTATTTT.

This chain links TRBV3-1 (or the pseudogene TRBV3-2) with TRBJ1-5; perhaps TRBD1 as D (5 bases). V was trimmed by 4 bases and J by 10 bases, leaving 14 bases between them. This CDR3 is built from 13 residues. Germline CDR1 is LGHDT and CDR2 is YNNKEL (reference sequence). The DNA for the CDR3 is TGTGCCAGCAGCCGGCGGGGGGAGGGACCCCAGCATTTT. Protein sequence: CASSRRGEGPQHF.

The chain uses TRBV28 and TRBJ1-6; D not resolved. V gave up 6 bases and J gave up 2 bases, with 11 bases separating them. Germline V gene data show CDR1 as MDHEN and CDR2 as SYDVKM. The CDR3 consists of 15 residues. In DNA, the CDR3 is TGTGCCAGCAGCCCCCCCGGGGCCTATAATTCACCCCTCCACTTT. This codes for CASSPPGAYNSPLHF.

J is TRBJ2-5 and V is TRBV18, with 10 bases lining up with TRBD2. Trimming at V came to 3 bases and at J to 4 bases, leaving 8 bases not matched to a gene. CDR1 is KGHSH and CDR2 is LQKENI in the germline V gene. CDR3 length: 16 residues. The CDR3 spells CASSPSSGGAGETQYF. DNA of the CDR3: TGTGCCAGCTCACCCTCAAGCGGGGGGGCAGGAGAGACCCAGTACTTC.

For the CDR3, the DNA is TGTGCCAGCAGCGTAGTTGGGGCAACTAATTCACCCCTCCACTTT. It codes for CASSVVGATNSPLHF. The rearrangement links TRBV9 to TRBJ1-6; weak D call: TRBD1 (5 bases). The CDR3 loop spans 15 amino acids. From germline, CDR1 is SGDLS and CDR2 YYNGEE. V lost 0 bases, J lost 6 bases, and 10 bases lay in between. Looking up the rest from reference TRBV9 and TRBJ1-6 gives the full variable domain: DSGVTQTPKHLITATGQRVTLRCSPRSGDLSVYWYQQSLDQGLQFLIQYYNGEERAKGNILERFSAQQFPDLHSELNLSSLELGDSALYFCASSVVGATNSPLHFGNGTRLTVT.

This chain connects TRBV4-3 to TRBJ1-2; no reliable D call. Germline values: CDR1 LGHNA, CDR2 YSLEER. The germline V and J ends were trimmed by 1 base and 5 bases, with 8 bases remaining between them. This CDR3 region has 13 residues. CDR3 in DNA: TGCGCCAGCAGCCAAGGGAACAGTTATGGCTACACCTTC. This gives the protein CASSQGNSYGYTF.

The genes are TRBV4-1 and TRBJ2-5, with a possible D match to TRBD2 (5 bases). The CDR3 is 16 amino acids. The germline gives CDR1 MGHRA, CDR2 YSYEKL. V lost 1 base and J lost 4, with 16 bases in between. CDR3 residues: CASSQGASRLGETQYF. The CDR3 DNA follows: TGCGCCAGCAGCCAAGGGGCTAGCAGGCTAGGAGAGACCCAGTACTTC.

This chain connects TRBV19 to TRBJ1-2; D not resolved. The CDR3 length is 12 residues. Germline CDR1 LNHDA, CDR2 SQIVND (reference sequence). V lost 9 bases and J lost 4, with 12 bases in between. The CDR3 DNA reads TGTGCCAGCCGGTACAGTCTCTATGGCTACACCTTC. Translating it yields CASRYSLYGYTF.

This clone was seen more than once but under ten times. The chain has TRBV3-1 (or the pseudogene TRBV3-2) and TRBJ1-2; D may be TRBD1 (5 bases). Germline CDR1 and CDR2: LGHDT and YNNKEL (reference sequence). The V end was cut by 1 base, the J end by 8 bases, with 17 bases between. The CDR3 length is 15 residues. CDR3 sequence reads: CASSQGTSPDRGYTF. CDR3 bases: TGTGCCAGCAGCCAAGGGACAAGTCCAGACCGGGGCTACACCTTC.

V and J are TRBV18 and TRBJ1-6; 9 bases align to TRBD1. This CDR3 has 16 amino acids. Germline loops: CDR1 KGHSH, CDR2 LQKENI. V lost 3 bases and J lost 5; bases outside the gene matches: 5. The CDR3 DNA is TGTGCCAGCTCACCTCGGACAGGGGCGAATAATTCACCCCTCCACTTT. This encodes CASSPRTGANNSPLHF.

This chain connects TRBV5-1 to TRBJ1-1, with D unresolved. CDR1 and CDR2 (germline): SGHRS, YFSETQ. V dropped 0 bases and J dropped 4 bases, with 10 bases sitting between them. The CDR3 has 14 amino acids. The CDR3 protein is CASSLDRLFTEAFF. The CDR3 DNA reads TGCGCCAGCAGCTTGGACAGACTATTCACTGAAGCTTTCTTT.

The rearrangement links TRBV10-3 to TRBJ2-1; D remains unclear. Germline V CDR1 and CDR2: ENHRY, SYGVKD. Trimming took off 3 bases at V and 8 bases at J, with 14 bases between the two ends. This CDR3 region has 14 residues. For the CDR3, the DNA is TGTGCCATCAGTGACCTTCTAGGTGGCGATGAGCAGTTCTTC. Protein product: CAISDLLGGDEQFF.

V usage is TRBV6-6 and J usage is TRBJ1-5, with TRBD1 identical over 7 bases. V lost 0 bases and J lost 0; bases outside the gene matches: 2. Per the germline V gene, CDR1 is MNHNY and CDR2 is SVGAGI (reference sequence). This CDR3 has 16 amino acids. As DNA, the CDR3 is TGTGCCAGCAGTTACTCAGGGACAGTTAGCAATCAGCCCCAGCATTTT. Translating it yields CASSYSGTVSNQPQHF.